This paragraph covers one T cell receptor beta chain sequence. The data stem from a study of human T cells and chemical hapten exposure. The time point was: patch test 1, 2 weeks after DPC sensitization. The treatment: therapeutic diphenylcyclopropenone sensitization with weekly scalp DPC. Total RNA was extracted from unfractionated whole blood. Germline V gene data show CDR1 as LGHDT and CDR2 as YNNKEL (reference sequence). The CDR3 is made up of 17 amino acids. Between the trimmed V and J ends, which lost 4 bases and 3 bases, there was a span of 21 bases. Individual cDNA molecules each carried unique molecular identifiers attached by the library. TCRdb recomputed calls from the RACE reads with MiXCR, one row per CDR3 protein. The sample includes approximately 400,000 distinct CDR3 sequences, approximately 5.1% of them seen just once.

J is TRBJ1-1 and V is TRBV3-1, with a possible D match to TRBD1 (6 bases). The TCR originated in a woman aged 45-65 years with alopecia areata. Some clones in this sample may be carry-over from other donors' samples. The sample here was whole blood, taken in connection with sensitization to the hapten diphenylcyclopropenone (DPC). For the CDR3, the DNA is TGTGCCAGCAGCCGAGGAGGCTACAGGGATAGTGACACTGAAGCTTTCTTT. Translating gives CASSRGGYRDSDTEAFF. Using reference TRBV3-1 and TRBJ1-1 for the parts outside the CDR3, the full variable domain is DTAVSQTPKYLVTQMGNDKSIKCEQNLGHDTMYWYKQDSKKFLKIMFSYNNKELIINETVPNRFSPKSPDKAHLNLHINSLELGDSAVYFCASSRGGYRDSDTEAFFGQGTRLTVV.